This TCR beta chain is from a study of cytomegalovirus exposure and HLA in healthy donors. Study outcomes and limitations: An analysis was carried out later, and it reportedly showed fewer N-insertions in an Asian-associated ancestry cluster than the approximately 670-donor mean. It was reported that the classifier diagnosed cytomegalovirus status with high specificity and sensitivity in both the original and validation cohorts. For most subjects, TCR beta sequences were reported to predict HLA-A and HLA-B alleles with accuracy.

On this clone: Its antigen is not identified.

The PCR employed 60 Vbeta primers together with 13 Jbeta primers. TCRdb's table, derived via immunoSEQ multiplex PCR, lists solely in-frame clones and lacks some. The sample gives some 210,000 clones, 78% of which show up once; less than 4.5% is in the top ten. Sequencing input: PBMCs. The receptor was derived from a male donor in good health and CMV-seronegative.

The CDR3 DNA is TGCGCCAGCAGCCGCTGGGGGGGGTCAGATACGCAGTATTTT. Translating it yields CASSRWGGSDTQYF. The V call is TRBV5-1, the J call TRBJ2-3, with 7 bases identical to TRBD2. This CDR3 is built from 14 residues. J was trimmed by 4 bases and V by 4 bases; bases with no gene match: 6. The germline CDR1 and CDR2 sequences are SGHRS and YFSETQ.